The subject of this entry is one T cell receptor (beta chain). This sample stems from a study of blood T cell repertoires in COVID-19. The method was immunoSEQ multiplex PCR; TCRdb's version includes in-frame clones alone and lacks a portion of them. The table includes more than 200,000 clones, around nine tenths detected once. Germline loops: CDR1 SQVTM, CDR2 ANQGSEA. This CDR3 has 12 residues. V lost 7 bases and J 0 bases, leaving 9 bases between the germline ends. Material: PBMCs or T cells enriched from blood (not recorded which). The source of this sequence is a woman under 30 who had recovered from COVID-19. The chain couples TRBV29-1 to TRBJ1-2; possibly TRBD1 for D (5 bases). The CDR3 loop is CSGGRSNYGYTF. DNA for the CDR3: TGCAGCGGGGGACGGTCTAACTATGGCTACACCTTC. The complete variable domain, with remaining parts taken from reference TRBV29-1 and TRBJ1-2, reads SAVISQKPSRDICQRGTSLTIQCQVDSQVTMMFWYRQQPGQSLTLIATANQGSEATYESGFVIDKFPISRPNLTFSTLTVSNMSPEDSSIYLCSGGRSNYGYTFGSGTRLTVV.